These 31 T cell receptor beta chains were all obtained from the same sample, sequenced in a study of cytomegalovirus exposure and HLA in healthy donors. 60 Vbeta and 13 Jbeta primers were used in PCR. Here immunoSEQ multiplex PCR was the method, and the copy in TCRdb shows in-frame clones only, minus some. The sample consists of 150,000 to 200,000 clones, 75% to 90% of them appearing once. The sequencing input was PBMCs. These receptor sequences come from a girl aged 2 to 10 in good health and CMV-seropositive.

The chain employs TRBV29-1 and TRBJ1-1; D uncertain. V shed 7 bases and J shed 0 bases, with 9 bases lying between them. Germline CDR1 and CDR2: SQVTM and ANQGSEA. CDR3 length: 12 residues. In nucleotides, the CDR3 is TGCAGCGCCGCCGCTATGAACACTGAAGCTTTCTTT. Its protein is CSAAAMNTEAFF. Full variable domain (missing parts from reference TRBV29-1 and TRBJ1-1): SAVISQKPSRDICQRGTSLTIQCQVDSQVTMMFWYRQQPGQSLTLIATANQGSEATYESGFVIDKFPISRPNLTFSTLTVSNMSPEDSSIYLCSAAAMNTEAFFGQGTRLTVV.

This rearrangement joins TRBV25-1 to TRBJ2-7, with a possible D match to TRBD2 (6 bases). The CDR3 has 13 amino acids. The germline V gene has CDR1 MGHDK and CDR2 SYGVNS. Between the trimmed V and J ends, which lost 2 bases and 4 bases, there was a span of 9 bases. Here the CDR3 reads CASSELATYEQYF. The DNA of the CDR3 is TGTGCCAGCAGTGAACTAGCGACTTACGAGCAGTACTTC.

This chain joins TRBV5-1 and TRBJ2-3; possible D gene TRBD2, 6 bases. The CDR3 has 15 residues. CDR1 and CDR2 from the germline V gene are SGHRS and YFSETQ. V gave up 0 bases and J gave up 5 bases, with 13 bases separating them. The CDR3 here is CASSLGGDVGDTQYF. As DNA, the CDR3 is TGCGCCAGCAGCTTGGGCGGGGACGTAGGAGATACGCAGTATTTT.

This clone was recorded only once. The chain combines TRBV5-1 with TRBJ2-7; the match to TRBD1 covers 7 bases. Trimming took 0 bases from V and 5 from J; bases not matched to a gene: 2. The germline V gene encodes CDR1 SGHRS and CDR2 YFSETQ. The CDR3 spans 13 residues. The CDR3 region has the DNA TGCGCCAGCAGCTTGGTGACAGGGAACGAGCAGTACTTC. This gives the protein CASSLVTGNEQYF.

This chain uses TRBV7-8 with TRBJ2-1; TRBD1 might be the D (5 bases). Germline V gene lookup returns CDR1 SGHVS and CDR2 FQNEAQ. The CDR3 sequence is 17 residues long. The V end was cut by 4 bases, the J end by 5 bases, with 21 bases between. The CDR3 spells CASSSTFRMDTNNEQFF. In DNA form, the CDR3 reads TGTGCCAGCAGCTCTACCTTTAGGATGGACACAAACAATGAGCAGTTCTTC.

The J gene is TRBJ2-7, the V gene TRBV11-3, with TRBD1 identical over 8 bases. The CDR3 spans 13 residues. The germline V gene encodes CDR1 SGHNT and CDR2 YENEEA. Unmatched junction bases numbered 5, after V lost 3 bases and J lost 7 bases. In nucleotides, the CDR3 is TGTGCCAGCAGCTTCGCGGGACAGGAAGAGCAGTACTTC. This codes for CASSFAGQEEQYF.

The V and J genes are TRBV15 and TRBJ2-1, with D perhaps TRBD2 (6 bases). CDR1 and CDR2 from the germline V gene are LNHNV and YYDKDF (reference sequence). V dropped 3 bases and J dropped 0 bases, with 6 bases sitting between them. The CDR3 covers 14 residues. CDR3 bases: TGTGCCACCAGCAGGACTAGCTCCTACAATGAGCAGTTCTTC. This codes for CATSRTSSYNEQFF.

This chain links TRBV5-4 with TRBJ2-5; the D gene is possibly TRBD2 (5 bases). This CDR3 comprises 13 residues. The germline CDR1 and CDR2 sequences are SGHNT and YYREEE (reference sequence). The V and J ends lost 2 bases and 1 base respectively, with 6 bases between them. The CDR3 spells CASSFLAQETQYF. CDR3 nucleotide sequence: TGTGCCAGCAGCTTTCTAGCCCAAGAGACCCAGTACTTC.

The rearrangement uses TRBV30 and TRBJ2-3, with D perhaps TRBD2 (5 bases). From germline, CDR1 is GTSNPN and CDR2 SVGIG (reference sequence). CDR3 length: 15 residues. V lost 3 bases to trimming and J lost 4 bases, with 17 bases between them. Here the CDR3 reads CAWSRGGGSPDTQYF. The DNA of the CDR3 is TGTGCCTGGAGCCGCGGTGGAGGCAGCCCAGATACGCAGTATTTT.

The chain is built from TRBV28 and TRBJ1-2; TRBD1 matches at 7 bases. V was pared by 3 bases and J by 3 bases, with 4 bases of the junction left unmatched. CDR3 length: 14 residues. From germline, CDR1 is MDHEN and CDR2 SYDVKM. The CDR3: CASSFKTGYYGYTF. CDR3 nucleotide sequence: TGTGCCAGCAGTTTTAAGACAGGGTACTATGGCTACACCTTC.

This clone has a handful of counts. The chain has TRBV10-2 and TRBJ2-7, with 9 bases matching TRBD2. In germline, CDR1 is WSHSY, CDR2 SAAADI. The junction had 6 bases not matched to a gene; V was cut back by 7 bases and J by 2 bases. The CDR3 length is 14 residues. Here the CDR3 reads CASTGLASTYEQYF. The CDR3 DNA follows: TGCGCCAGCACCGGACTAGCGTCAACCTACGAGCAGTACTTC.

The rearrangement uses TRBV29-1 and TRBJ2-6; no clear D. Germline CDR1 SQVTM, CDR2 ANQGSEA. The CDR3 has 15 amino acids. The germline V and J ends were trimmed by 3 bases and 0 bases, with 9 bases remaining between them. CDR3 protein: CSVEEWSSGANVLTF. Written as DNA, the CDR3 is TGCAGCGTTGAGGAGTGGAGCTCTGGGGCCAACGTCCTGACTTTC.

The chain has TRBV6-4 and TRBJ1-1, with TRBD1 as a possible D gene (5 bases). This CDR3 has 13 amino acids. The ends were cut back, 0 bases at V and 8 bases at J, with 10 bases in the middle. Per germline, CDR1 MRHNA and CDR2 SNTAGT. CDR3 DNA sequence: TGTGCCAGCAGTGACTCTTTGGCAGGGGAAGCTTTCTTT. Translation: CASSDSLAGEAFF.

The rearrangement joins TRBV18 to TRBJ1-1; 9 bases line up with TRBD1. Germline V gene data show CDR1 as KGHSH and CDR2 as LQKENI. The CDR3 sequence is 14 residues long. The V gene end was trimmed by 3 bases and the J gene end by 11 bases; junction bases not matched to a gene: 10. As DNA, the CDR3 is TGTGCCAGCTCACCCCCCGGGACAGGGTTCTGGGCTTTCTTT. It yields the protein CASSPPGTGFWAFF.

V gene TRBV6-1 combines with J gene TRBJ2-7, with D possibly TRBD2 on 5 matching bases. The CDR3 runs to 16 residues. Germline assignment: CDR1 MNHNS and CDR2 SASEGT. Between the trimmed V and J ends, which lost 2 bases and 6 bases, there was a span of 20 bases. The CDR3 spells CASSENRDIVLGEQYF. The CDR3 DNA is TGTGCCAGCAGTGAAAACCGGGATATCGTCTTGGGCGAGCAGTACTTC.

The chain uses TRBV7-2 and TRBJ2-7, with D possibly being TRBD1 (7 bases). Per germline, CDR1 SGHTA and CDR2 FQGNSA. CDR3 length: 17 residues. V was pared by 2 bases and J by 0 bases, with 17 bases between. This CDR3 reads CASSLYGGTAGSYEQYF. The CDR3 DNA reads TGTGCCAGCAGCTTATATGGGGGGACAGCCGGCTCCTACGAGCAGTACTTC.

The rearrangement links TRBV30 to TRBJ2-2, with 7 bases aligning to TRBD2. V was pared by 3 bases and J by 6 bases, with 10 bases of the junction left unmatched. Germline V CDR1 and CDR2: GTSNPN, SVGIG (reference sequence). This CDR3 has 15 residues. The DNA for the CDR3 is TGTGCCTGGAGGCACAGCGGGGTTGAATCCGGGGAGCTGTTTTTT. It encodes CAWRHSGVESGELFF.

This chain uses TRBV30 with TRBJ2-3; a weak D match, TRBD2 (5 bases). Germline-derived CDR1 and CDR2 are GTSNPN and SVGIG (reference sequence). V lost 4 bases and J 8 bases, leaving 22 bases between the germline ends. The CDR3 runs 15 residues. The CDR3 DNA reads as TGTGCCTGGACCGCGGTAGGCGGCGGGTCAGGTACGCAGTATTTT. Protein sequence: CAWTAVGGGSGTQYF.

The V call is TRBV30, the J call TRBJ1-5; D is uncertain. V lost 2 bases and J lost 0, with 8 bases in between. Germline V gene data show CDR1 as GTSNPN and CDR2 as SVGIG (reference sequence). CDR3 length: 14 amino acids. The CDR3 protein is CAWSPRRSNQPQHF. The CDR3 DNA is TGTGCCTGGAGTCCGCGCCGTAGCAATCAGCCCCAGCATTTT.

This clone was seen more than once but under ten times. CDR3 protein: CASSSPDRIQETQYF. CDR3 bases: TGTGCCAGCAGTTCCCCCGACAGGATTCAAGAGACCCAGTACTTC. The gene calls are TRBV28 and TRBJ2-5; weak D call: TRBD1 (6 bases). The CDR3 length is 15 residues. Deletions cut 4 bases from V and 2 bases from J, with 14 bases between. Germline CDR1 MDHEN, CDR2 SYDVKM.

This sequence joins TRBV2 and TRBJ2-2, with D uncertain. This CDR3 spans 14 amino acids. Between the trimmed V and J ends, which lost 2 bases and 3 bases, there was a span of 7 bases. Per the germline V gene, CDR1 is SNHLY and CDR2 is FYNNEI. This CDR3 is CASSEYRYTGELFF. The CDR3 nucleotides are TGTGCCAGCAGTGAATATCGGTACACCGGGGAGCTGTTTTTT.

The CDR3 bases are TGTGCCAGCAGCTTAGGCGGGAGGGAGCAGTACTTC. Protein: CASSLGGREQYF. V and J are TRBV7-9 and TRBJ2-7; TRBD2 matches 8 bases. Germline V gene data show CDR1 as SEHNR and CDR2 as FQNEAQ (reference sequence). The CDR3 is 12 residues long. Unmatched junction bases numbered 0, after V lost 1 base and J lost 7 bases.

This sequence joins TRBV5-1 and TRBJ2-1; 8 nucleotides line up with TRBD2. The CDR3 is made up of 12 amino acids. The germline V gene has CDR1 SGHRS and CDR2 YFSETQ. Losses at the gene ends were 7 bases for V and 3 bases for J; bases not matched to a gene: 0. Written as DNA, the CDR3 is TGCGCCAGCGGGACTAGCTACAATGAGCAGTTCTTC. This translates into CASGTSYNEQFF.

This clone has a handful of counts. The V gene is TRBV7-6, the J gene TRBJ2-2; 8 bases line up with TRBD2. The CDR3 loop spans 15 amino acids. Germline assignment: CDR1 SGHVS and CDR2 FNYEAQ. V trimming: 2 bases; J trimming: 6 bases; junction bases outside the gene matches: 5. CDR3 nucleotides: TGTGCCAGCAGCTTACTGGCGGGAGGATCCGGGGAGCTGTTTTTT. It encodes CASSLLAGGSGELFF.

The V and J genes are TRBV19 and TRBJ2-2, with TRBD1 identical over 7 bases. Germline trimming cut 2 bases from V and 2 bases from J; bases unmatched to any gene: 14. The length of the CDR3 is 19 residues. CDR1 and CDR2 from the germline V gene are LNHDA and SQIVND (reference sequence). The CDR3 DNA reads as TGTGCCAGTAGTATAAGAAGGACAGGAAACGCTGGCAACACCGGGGAGCTGTTTTTT. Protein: CASSIRRTGNAGNTGELFF.

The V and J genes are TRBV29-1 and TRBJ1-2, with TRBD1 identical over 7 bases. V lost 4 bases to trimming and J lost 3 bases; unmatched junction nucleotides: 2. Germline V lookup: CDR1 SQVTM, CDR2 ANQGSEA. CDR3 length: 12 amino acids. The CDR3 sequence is CSVVGQHYGYTF. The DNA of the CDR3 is TGCAGCGTTGTGGGACAGCACTATGGCTACACCTTC.

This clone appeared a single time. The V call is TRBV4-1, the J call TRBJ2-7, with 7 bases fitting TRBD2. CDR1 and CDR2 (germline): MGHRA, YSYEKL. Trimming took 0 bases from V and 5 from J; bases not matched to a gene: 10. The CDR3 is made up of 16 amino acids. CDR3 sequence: CASSQDGAGGRDEQYF. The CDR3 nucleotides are TGCGCCAGCAGCCAAGATGGAGCGGGCGGGAGAGACGAGCAGTACTTC.

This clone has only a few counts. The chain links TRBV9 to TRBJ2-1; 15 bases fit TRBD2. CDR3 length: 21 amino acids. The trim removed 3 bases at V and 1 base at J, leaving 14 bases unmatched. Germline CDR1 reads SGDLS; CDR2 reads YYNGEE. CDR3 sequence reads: CASSGDTGWTSGRESYNEQFF. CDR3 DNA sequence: TGTGCCAGCAGCGGAGATACCGGTTGGACTAGCGGGAGGGAATCCTACAATGAGCAGTTCTTC.

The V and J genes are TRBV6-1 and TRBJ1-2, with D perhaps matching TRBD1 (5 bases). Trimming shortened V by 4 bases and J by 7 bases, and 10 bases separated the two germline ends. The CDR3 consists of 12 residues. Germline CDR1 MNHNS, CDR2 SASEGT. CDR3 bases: TGTGCCAGCAGTGCCGGGACTTTTGGCTACACCTTC. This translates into CASSAGTFGYTF.

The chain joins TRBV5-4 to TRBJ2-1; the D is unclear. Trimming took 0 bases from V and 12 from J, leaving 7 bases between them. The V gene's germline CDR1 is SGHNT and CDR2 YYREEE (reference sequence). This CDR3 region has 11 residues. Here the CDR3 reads CASSLGPGQFF. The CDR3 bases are TGTGCCAGCAGCTTGGGGCCTGGGCAGTTCTTC.

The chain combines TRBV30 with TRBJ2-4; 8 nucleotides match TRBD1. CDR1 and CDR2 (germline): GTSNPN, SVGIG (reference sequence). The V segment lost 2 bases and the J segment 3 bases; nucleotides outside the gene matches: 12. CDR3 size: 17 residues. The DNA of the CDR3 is TGTGCCTGGAGTCCAGGGGGCCACACACGAGGCAAAAACATTCAGTACTTC. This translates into CAWSPGGHTRGKNIQYF.